The present T cell receptor (beta chain) was sequenced within a study of T cell changes during pregnancy in multiple sclerosis. The CDR3 loop spans 14 amino acids. CDR1 is MRHNA, CDR2 SNTAGT, per germline. The junction had 2 bases not matched to a gene; V was cut back by 5 bases and J by 1 base. Sequencing was performed with immunoSEQ multiplex PCR; in TCRdb, only in-frame clones are kept and a portion is missing. There are more than 60,000 clones in the sample; roughly 90% occur only once, and around 0.85% lies in the top ten. Here the sequenced sample was peripheral blood, taken before pregnancy. The TCR originated in a female donor with multiple sclerosis, enrolled in a pregnancy study. The J gene is TRBJ1-1, the V gene TRBV6-4; 9 bases line up with TRBD1. The CDR3 bases are TGTGCCAGCAGTTCGACAGGGGGGAACACTGAAGCTTTCTTT. Protein product: CASSSTGGNTEAFF.